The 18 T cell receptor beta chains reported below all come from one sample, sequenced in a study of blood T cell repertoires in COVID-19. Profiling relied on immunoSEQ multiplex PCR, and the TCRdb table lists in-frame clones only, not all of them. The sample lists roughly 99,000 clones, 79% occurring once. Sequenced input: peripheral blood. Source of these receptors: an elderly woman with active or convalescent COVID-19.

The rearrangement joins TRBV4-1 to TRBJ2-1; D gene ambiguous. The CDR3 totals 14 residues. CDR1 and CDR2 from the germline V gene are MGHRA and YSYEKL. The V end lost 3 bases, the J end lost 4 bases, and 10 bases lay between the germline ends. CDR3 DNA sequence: TGCGCCAGCAGCCAGCTAGAATCTTACAATGAGCAGTTCTTC. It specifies CASSQLESYNEQFF.

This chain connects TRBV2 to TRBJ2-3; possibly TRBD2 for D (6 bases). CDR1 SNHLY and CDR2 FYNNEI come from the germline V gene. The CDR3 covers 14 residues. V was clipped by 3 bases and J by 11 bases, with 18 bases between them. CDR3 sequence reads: CASSDLDGRGKQYF. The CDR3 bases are TGTGCCAGCAGTGACTTGGACGGGAGAGGGAAGCAGTATTTT.

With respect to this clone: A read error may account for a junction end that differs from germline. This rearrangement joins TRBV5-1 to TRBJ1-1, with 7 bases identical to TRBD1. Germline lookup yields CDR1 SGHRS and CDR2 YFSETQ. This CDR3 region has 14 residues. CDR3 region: CASSPAGQRSEAFF. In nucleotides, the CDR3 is TGTGCCAGCAGCCCTGCGGGACAGAGGTCTGAAGCTTTCTTT.

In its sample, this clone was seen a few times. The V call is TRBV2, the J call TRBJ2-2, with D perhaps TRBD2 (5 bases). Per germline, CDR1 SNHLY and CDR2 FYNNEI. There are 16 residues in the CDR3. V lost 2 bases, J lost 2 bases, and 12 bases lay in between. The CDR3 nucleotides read TGTGCCAGCAGTGAAAGAGCGGCAGCAAACACCGGGGAGCTGTTTTTT. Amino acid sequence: CASSERAAANTGELFF.

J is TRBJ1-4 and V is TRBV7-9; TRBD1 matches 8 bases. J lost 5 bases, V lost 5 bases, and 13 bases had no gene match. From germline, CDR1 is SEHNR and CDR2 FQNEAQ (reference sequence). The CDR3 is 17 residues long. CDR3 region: CASSEVDRVRGNEKLFF. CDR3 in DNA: TGTGCCAGCAGCGAAGTGGACAGGGTAAGAGGGAATGAAAAACTGTTTTTT.

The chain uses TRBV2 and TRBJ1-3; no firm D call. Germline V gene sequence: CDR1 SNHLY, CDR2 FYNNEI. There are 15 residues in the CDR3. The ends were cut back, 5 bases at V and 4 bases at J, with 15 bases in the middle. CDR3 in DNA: TGTGCCAGCAGTCCCGACGGAGGTCCCGGAAACACCATATATTTT. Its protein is CASSPDGGPGNTIYF.

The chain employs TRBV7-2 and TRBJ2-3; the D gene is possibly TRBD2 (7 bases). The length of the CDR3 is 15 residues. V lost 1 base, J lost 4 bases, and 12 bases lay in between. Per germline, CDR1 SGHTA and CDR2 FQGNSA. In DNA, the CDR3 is TGTGCCAGCAGCTTAGGGTCGGGGGGCTCAGATACGCAGTATTTT. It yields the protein CASSLGSGGSDTQYF. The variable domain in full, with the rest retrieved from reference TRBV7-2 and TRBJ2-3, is GAGVSQSPSNKVTEKGKDVELRCDPISGHTALYWYRQSLGQGLEFLIYFQGNSAPDKSGLPSDRFSAERTGGSVSTLTIQRTQQEDSAVYLCASSLGSGGSDTQYFGPGTRLTVL.

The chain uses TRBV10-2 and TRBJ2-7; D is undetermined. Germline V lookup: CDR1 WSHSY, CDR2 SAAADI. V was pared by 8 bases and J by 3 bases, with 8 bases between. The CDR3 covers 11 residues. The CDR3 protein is CASAEGYEQYF. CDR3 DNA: TGCGCCAGCGCGGAAGGCTACGAGCAGTACTTC.

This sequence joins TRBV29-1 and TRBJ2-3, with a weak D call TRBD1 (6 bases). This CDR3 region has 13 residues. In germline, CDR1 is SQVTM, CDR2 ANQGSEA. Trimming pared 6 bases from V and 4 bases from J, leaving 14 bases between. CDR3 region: CSVSVGGADTQYF. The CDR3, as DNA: TGCAGCGTCTCCGTAGGGGGTGCAGATACGCAGTATTTT.

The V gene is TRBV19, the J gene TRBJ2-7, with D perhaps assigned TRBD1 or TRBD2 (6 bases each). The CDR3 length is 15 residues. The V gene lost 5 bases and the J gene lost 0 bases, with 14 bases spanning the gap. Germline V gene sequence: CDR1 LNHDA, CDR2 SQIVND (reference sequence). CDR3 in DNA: TGTGCCAGTAGTGTAGGGGGAGGTAGCTCCTACGAGCAGTACTTC. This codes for CASSVGGGSSYEQYF.

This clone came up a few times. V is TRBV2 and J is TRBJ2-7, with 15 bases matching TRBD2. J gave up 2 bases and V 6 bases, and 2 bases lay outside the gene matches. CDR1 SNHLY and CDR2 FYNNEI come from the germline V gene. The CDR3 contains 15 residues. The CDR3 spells CASSGLAGGTYEQYF. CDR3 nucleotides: TGTGCCAGCAGCGGACTAGCGGGAGGGACCTACGAGCAGTACTTC. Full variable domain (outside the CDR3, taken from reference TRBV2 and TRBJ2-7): EPEVTQTPSHQVTQMGQEVILRCVPISNHLYFYWYRQILGQKVEFLVSFYNNEISEKSEIFDDQFSVERPDGSNFTLKIRSTKLEDSAMYFCASSGLAGGTYEQYFGPGTRLTVT.

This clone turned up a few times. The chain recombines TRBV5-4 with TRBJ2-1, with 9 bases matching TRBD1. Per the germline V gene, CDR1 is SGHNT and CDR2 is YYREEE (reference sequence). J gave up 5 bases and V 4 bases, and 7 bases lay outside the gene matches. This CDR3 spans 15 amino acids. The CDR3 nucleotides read TGTGCCAGCAGCGCCCCGGGACAGGGTCACAATGAGCAGTTCTTC. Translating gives CASSAPGQGHNEQFF.

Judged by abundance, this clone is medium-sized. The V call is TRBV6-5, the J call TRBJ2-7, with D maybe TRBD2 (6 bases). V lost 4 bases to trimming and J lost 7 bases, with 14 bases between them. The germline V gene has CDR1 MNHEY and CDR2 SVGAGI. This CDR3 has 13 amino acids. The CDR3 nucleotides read TGTGCCAGCAGTTTCTACGGGGGAGTGGAGCAGTACTTC. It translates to CASSFYGGVEQYF.

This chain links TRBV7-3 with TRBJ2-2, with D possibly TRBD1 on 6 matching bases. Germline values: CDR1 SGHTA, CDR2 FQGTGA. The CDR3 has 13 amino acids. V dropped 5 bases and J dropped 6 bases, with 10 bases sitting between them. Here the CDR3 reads CASSLWTAGELFF. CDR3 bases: TGTGCCAGCAGCCTTTGGACAGCCGGGGAGCTGTTTTTT.

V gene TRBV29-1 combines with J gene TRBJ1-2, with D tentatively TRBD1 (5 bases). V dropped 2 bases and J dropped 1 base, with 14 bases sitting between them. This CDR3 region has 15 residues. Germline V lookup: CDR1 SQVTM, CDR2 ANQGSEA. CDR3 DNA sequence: TGCAGCGTTGAAACTGCGGGGCGGATTAACTATGGCTACACCTTC. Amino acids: CSVETAGRINYGYTF.

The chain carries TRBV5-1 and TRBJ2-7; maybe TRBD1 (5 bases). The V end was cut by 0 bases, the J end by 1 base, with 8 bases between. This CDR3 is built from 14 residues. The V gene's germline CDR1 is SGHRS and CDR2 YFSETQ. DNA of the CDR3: TGCGCCAGCAGCTTGGGGGGCACTTCCTACGAGCAGTACTTC. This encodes CASSLGGTSYEQYF.

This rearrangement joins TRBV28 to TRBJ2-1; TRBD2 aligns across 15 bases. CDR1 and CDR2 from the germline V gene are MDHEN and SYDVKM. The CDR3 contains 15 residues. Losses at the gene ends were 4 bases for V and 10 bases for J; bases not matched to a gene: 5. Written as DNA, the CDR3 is TGTGCCAGCAGTTCCTACGGACTAGCGGGAGGGGAGCAGTTCTTC. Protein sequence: CASSSYGLAGGEQFF.

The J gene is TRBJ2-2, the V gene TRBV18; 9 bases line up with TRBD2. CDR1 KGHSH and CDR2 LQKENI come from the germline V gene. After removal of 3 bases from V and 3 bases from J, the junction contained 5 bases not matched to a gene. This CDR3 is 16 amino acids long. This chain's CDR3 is CASSPFAGGHTGELFF. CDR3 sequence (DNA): TGTGCCAGCTCACCGTTCGCGGGAGGGCACACCGGGGAGCTGTTTTTT.